These 8 T cell receptor beta chains originate from one sample sequenced in a study of regulatory T cells in long-lasting Graves disease. Relying on iRepertoire HTBI primers and Arm-PCR of CDR3 regions, the team built TCR beta libraries. TCRdb re-called the multiplex PCR reads through MiXCR, storing one row per CDR3 protein. The repertoire holds approximately 470,000 distinct CDR3 sequences, about a sixth seen once, with more than 10% in the top ten. Time point given: newly diagnosed GD, antithyroid drugs for less than 3 months. Following extraction of RNA from PBMCs, that RNA was used to make the TCR library. The same sample was also studied in work on T cells in Graves' hyperthyroidism and ophthalmopathy.

The sequences come from peripheral blood mononuclear cells (PBMCs), collected at new diagnosis, from a patient treated with antithyroid drugs. These receptors originate from a man in his forties or fifties with Graves disease.

Comments on this clonotype: Given a much more abundant clone one base away, this may be a read error. This chain links TRBV5-1 with TRBJ2-1; D call uncertain. The germline V gene has CDR1 SGHRS and CDR2 YFSETQ. CDR3 length: 12 amino acids. CDR3 DNA sequence: TGCGCCAGCAGAAGGGATTTCAATGGGCAGTTCTTC. Its protein is CASRRDFNGQFF.

This clonotype was picked up many times. The chain links TRBV28 to TRBJ1-2; 7 nucleotides align to TRBD1. After removal of 6 bases from V and 4 bases from J, the junction contained 8 bases not matched to a gene. Germline assignment: CDR1 MDHEN and CDR2 SYDVKM. This CDR3 contains 14 residues. The CDR3 region has the DNA TGTGCCAGCAGGTTCCCTGACAGGGCCTATGGCTACACCTTC. Residues: CASRFPDRAYGYTF.

A word on this clonotype: A read error may explain this, as a much larger clone is one base away. This rearrangement joins TRBV2 to TRBJ2-1, with D unresolved. Germline lookup yields CDR1 SNHLY and CDR2 FYNNEI. The germline V and J ends were trimmed by 5 bases and 2 bases, with 13 bases remaining between them. The CDR3 totals 15 residues. DNA for the CDR3: TGTGCCAGCAGTAGGGTACCTACTCCCTACAATGAGCAGTTCTTC. Protein product: CASSRVPTPYNEQFF. Drawing the rest from reference TRBV2 and TRBJ2-1, the complete variable domain is EPEVTQTPSHQVTQMGQEVILRCVPISNHLYFYWYRQILGQKVEFLVSFYNNEISEKSEIFDDQFSVERPDGSNFTLKIRSTKLEDSAMYFCASSRVPTPYNEQFFGPGTRLTVL.

The table lists this clonotype with many counts. V gene TRBV20-1 combines with J gene TRBJ1-2, with 8 bases fitting TRBD1. The CDR3 totals 14 residues. V shed 3 bases, J shed 6 bases, and the junction held 9 bases outside the gene matches. Germline CDR1 reads DFQATT; CDR2 reads SNEGSKA (reference sequence). CDR3 in DNA: TGCAGTGCTAGCAGCGGACAGGGTCTTCATGGCTACACCTTC. Its translation is CSASSGQGLHGYTF.

This clonotype was counted a few times. The chain employs TRBV20-1 and TRBJ1-5; D gene unclear. The CDR3 length is 13 residues. From germline, CDR1 is DFQATT and CDR2 SNEGSKA (reference sequence). Trimming removed 0 bases from V and 7 bases from J, with 10 bases in between. The DNA of the CDR3 is TGCAGTGCTAGAGATCGAGGTGGACAGCCCCAGCATTTT. As protein: CSARDRGGQPQHF.

The rearrangement uses TRBV18 and TRBJ1-1; 7 nucleotides agree with TRBD1. V trimming: 0 bases; J trimming: 0 bases; junction bases outside the gene matches: 1. Germline CDR1 is KGHSH and CDR2 is LQKENI. CDR3 length: 15 amino acids. The CDR3 nucleotides are TGTGCCAGCTCACCACCGACAGGGATGAACACTGAAGCTTTCTTT. Translating gives CASSPPTGMNTEAFF.

In this sample, this clonotype turned up many times. The rearrangement links TRBV12-3 or TRBV12-4 to TRBJ2-1; D is unresolved. The CDR3 totals 13 residues. The V end was cut by 7 bases, the J end by 3 bases, with 10 bases between. The CDR3 DNA reads TGTGCCAGCACCCCTGGGAACTACAATGAGCAGTTCTTC. Amino acids: CASTPGNYNEQFF.

The chain joins TRBV20-1 to TRBJ2-1; TRBD2 matches 11 bases. The CDR3 runs to 14 residues. Germline V lookup: CDR1 DFQATT, CDR2 SNEGSKA (reference sequence). CDR3 protein: CSALTLAGVNEQFF. The DNA of the CDR3 is TGCAGCGCGCTGACACTAGCGGGAGTCAATGAGCAGTTCTTC.